What follows are 29 T cell receptor beta chains derived from one specimen sequenced in a study of T cell responses to AZD1222 COVID-19 vaccine. Here immunoSEQ multiplex PCR was the method, and the copy in TCRdb shows in-frame clones only, minus some. This table holds around 140,000 clones. Sequencing was done on a sample of peripheral blood. These receptors were obtained from an adult in good health.

The V and J genes are TRBV5-1 and TRBJ2-3, with TRBD2 matching over 10 bases. Per the germline V gene, CDR1 is SGHRS and CDR2 is YFSETQ. CDR3 length: 18 amino acids. The ends lost 0 bases at V and 0 bases at J; junction bases unmatched: 7. This CDR3 is CASSLALASGGSTDTQYF. CDR3 coding DNA: TGCGCCAGCAGCTTGGCCCTGGCTAGCGGGGGAAGCACAGATACGCAGTATTTT.

J is TRBJ2-1 and V is TRBV11-2; TRBD2 might be the D (6 bases). V was pared by 5 bases and J by 4 bases, with 9 bases between. Germline CDR1 SGHAT, CDR2 FQNNGV. The CDR3 is 13 amino acids. The CDR3 DNA reads TGTGCCAGCAGCAGCCGGGGGTACAATGAGCAGTTCTTC. Its protein product is CASSSRGYNEQFF.

The chain joins TRBV13 to TRBJ2-1, with 7 bases identical to TRBD1. Germline loops: CDR1 PRHDT, CDR2 FYEKMQ (reference sequence). V lost 5 bases and J lost 4; bases outside the gene matches: 8. The CDR3 runs to 15 residues. As DNA, the CDR3 is TGTGCCAGCAGCCCGCTAGGGGGACAGTACAATGAGCAGTTCTTC. The encoded protein is CASSPLGGQYNEQFF.

CDR3 sequence reads: CASNSTYEQYF. The CDR3 coding sequence is TGTGCCAGCAATTCAACCTACGAGCAGTACTTC. V gene TRBV7-8 combines with J gene TRBJ2-7, with D unresolved. From germline, CDR1 is SGHVS and CDR2 FQNEAQ. V was pared by 7 bases and J by 2 bases, with 6 bases between. This CDR3 has 11 amino acids.

The V call is TRBV15, the J call TRBJ2-5, with 10 bases fitting TRBD2. CDR1 is LNHNV and CDR2 is YYDKDF in the germline V gene (reference sequence). The V and J ends lost 0 bases and 5 bases, in that order; junction bases with no gene match: 9. This CDR3 has 17 residues. The CDR3 nucleotides read TGTGCCACCAGCAGAGAAGGATCTAGCGGGGGCGCTGAGACCCAGTACTTC. It codes for CATSREGSSGGAETQYF. Full variable domain (missing parts from reference TRBV15 and TRBJ2-5): DAMVIQNPRYQVTQFGKPVTLSCSQTLNHNVMYWYQQKSSQAPKLLFHYYDKDFNNEADTPDNFQSRRPNTSFCFLDIRSPGLGDTAMYLCATSREGSSGGAETQYFGPGTRLLVL.

CDR3 in amino acids: CASSLGAGGRETQYF. The CDR3 nucleotides read TGTGCCAGCAGCTTAGGTGCGGGGGGGCGGGAGACCCAGTACTTC. The V gene is TRBV7-2, the J gene TRBJ2-5; TRBD2 matches at 9 bases. The CDR3 spans 15 residues. The germline V gene encodes CDR1 SGHTA and CDR2 FQGNSA. The V and J ends lost 1 base and 5 bases, in that order; junction bases with no gene match: 5. The whole variable domain, remainder taken from reference TRBV7-2 and TRBJ2-5, is GAGVSQSPSNKVTEKGKDVELRCDPISGHTALYWYRQSLGQGLEFLIYFQGNSAPDKSGLPSDRFSAERTGGSVSTLTIQRTQQEDSAVYLCASSLGAGGRETQYFGPGTRLLVL.

The chain couples TRBV6-5 to TRBJ1-5; D unresolved. Germline V gene data show CDR1 as MNHEY and CDR2 as SVGAGI. The germline V and J ends were trimmed by 2 bases and 4 bases, with 6 bases remaining between them. The CDR3 covers 13 residues. The CDR3 loop is CASSYRGNQPQHF. The CDR3 DNA reads as TGTGCCAGCAGTTACCGCGGGAATCAGCCCCAGCATTTT.

This chain connects TRBV5-5 to TRBJ1-5; D gene unclear. The CDR3 has 13 residues. The V and J ends lost 3 bases and 4 bases respectively, with 8 bases between them. The germline V gene has CDR1 SGHKS and CDR2 YYEKEE (reference sequence). Here the CDR3 DNA reads TGTGCCAGCAGCTCGAATTTTAATCAGCCCCAGCATTTT. Its protein is CASSSNFNQPQHF.

The V call is TRBV12-5, the J call TRBJ1-5; TRBD1 agrees at 7 bases. CDR1 is LGHNT, CDR2 FRNRAP, per germline. The CDR3 is 15 amino acids. The V and J ends lost 2 bases and 7 bases, in that order; junction bases with no gene match: 8. The CDR3 here is CASGLTGAIGQPQHF. CDR3 DNA sequence: TGTGCTAGTGGTTTGACAGGGGCGATTGGACAGCCCCAGCATTTT.

The J gene is TRBJ2-7, the V gene TRBV7-8; the D gene is possibly TRBD1 (6 bases). V was shortened by 4 bases and J by 2 bases, with 12 bases between the two germline ends. Germline V gene lookup returns CDR1 SGHVS and CDR2 FQNEAQ. This CDR3 comprises 14 residues. The CDR3 DNA sequence: TGTGCCAGCAGCTCGACAGGACTCACCTACGAGCAGTACTTC. This translates into CASSSTGLTYEQYF.

This chain connects TRBV28 to TRBJ1-4; TRBD1 is a possible D gene (6 bases). The CDR3 consists of 15 residues. Trimming removed 3 bases at V and 7 bases at J, with 15 bases between. The germline gives CDR1 MDHEN, CDR2 SYDVKM. The CDR3 region is CASSFAGAQGEKLFF. The CDR3 nucleotides read TGTGCCAGCAGTTTTGCGGGGGCTCAGGGTGAAAAACTGTTTTTT.

The J gene is TRBJ1-1, the V gene TRBV30; no reliable D call. This CDR3 has 11 amino acids. Germline V gene lookup returns CDR1 GTSNPN and CDR2 SVGIG (reference sequence). V was pared by 0 bases and J by 6 bases, with 5 bases between. CDR3 sequence: CAWSVGPEAFF. For the CDR3, the DNA is TGTGCCTGGAGTGTTGGGCCTGAAGCTTTCTTT. The whole variable domain, remainder taken from reference TRBV30 and TRBJ1-1, is SQTIHQWPATLVQPVGSPLSLECTVEGTSNPNLYWYRQAAGRGLQLLFYSVGIGQISSEVPQNLSASRPQDRQFILSSKKLLLSDSGFYLCAWSVGPEAFFGQGTRLTVV.

The genes are TRBV4-1 and TRBJ2-5; D tentatively fits TRBD1 or TRBD2 (6 bases each). The CDR3 has 16 amino acids. The germline V and J ends were trimmed by 0 bases and 2 bases, with 13 bases remaining between them. Germline V lookup: CDR1 MGHRA, CDR2 YSYEKL. This chain's CDR3 is CASSQEVGGGQETQYF. For the CDR3, the DNA is TGCGCCAGCAGCCAAGAGGTCGGGGGCGGACAAGAGACCCAGTACTTC.

CDR3 residues: CASSAHRGAGTHNEQFF. In nucleotides, the CDR3 is TGTGCCAGCAGTGCTCACCGGGGGGCGGGGACACACAATGAGCAGTTCTTC. The J gene is TRBJ2-1, the V gene TRBV25-1, with D perhaps TRBD2 (7 bases). Between the trimmed V and J ends, which lost 4 bases and 5 bases, there was a span of 21 bases. Germline-derived CDR1 and CDR2 are MGHDK and SYGVNS. The CDR3 runs 17 residues. Full variable domain (rest looked up from reference TRBV25-1 and TRBJ2-1): EADIYQTPRYLVIGTGKKITLECSQTMGHDKMYWYQQDPGMELHLIHYSYGVNSTEKGDLSSESTVSRIRTEHFPLTLESARPSHTSQYLCASSAHRGAGTHNEQFFGPGTRLTVL.

V and J are TRBV7-8 and TRBJ1-1; D possibly corresponds to TRBD1 (5 bases). V gave up 3 bases and J gave up 0 bases, with 11 bases separating them. Germline V gives CDR1 SGHVS, CDR2 FQNEAQ. The CDR3 has 15 residues. CDR3 region: CASSLSGLLNTEAFF. CDR3 coding DNA: TGTGCCAGCAGCTTGTCGGGGCTTTTGAACACTGAAGCTTTCTTT.

The chain links TRBV11-2 to TRBJ1-5; D remains ambiguous. CDR1 and CDR2 (germline): SGHAT, FQNNGV. The CDR3 is 14 residues long. V shed 5 bases and J shed 0 bases, with 8 bases lying between them. The CDR3 sequence is CASSENGSNQPQHF. Written as DNA, the CDR3 is TGTGCCAGCAGCGAAAACGGTAGCAATCAGCCCCAGCATTTT. Variable domain in full (rest from reference TRBV11-2 and TRBJ1-5): EAGVAQSPRYKIIEKRQSVAFWCNPISGHATLYWYQQILGQGPKLLIQFQNNGVVDDSQLPKDRFSAERLKGVDSTLKIQPAKLEDSAVYLCASSENGSNQPQHFGDGTRLSIL.

The V and J genes are TRBV25-1 and TRBJ1-1, with D possibly matching TRBD1 (6 bases). V lost 8 bases and J lost 3, with 13 bases in between. CDR3 length equals 13 residues. Germline V lookup: CDR1 MGHDK, CDR2 SYGVNS. In nucleotides, the CDR3 is TGTGCCAGCGGAAACAGGGTCGACACTGAAGCTTTCTTT. It translates to CASGNRVDTEAFF.

CDR3 sequence (DNA): TGTGCCAGCAGGGGGACAGGTACCTATGGCTACACCTTC. Translation gives CASRGTGTYGYTF. The gene calls are TRBV2 and TRBJ1-2; 8 bases are a match to TRBD1. The CDR3 has 13 amino acids. The V and J ends lost 6 bases and 4 bases, in that order; junction bases with no gene match: 4. Germline V gene lookup returns CDR1 SNHLY and CDR2 FYNNEI. Variable domain in full (rest from reference TRBV2 and TRBJ1-2): EPEVTQTPSHQVTQMGQEVILRCVPISNHLYFYWYRQILGQKVEFLVSFYNNEISEKSEIFDDQFSVERPDGSNFTLKIRSTKLEDSAMYFCASRGTGTYGYTFGSGTRLTVV.

V is TRBV7-2 and J is TRBJ2-7; the D gene is possibly TRBD2 (5 bases). This CDR3 is 15 amino acids long. V lost 1 base and J lost 3, with 13 bases in between. Germline lookup yields CDR1 SGHTA and CDR2 FQGNSA. The DNA for the CDR3 is TGTGCCAGCAGCTTAGGTCCTAGCCGAAACTACGAGCAGTACTTC. Translated, it gives CASSLGPSRNYEQYF.

The chain combines TRBV4-2 with TRBJ2-3, with 9 bases that match TRBD2. The CDR3 spans 16 residues. V was clipped by 8 bases and J by 1 base; unmatched bases: 10. CDR1 LGHNA and CDR2 YNFKEQ come from the germline V gene. CDR3 in amino acids: CASSPGASGGTDTQYF. In DNA, the CDR3 is TGTGCCAGCTCCCCGGGGGCTAGCGGGGGCACAGATACGCAGTATTTT.

J is TRBJ2-5 and V is TRBV12-5; the D call may be TRBD1 or TRBD2 (7 bases each). CDR3 length equals 13 residues. Trimming shortened V by 9 bases and J by 3 bases, and 14 bases separated the two germline ends. The V gene's germline CDR1 is LGHNT and CDR2 FRNRAP. Here the CDR3 DNA reads TGTGCTAGCGGGACAGCGGGGAAAGAGACCCAGTACTTC. Protein: CASGTAGKETQYF.

This rearrangement joins TRBV12-3 or TRBV12-4 to TRBJ1-2, with no clear D. The CDR3 contains 12 residues. V was cut by 3 bases and J by 5 bases, with 7 bases left in between. CDR3 in amino acids: CASSLFEYGYTF. In DNA, the CDR3 is TGTGCCAGCAGTTTGTTCGAATATGGCTACACCTTC.

The rearrangement joins TRBV4-1 to TRBJ1-2; D not certain. V gave up 3 bases and J gave up 8 bases, with 19 bases separating them. The CDR3 extends over 15 amino acids. Germline CDR1 reads MGHRA; CDR2 reads YSYEKL. CDR3 nucleotides: TGCGCCAGCAGCCATGAGGAGGCGACCCCGGGAGGCTACACCTTC. It codes for CASSHEEATPGGYTF.

This chain joins TRBV6-2 or TRBV6-3 and TRBJ1-1; D might be TRBD1 (6 bases). Germline values: CDR1 MNHEY, CDR2 SVGEGT. The CDR3 spans 14 residues. V was clipped by 4 bases and J by 4 bases, with 13 bases between them. The CDR3 sequence is CASSLDSQFTEAFF. CDR3 DNA: TGTGCCAGCAGTTTGGACAGCCAGTTCACTGAAGCTTTCTTT.

V is TRBV11-2 and J is TRBJ1-2, with D possibly matching TRBD1 (5 bases). CDR1 and CDR2 from the germline V gene are SGHAT and FQNNGV. There are 12 residues in the CDR3. Trimming removed 5 bases at V and 4 bases at J, with 8 bases between. Written as DNA, the CDR3 is TGTGCCAGCAGCAAGGACACCTATGGCTACACCTTC. Translated, it gives CASSKDTYGYTF.

This chain joins TRBV9 and TRBJ1-2, with D possibly being TRBD1 (5 bases). V was shortened by 4 bases and J by 8 bases, with 12 bases between the two germline ends. The germline V gene encodes CDR1 SGDLS and CDR2 YYNGEE. The length of the CDR3 is 12 residues. The DNA for the CDR3 is TGTGCCAGCAGCAGGGACGGGGAAGGCTACACCTTC. Protein product: CASSRDGEGYTF.

The rearrangement joins TRBV7-9 to TRBJ1-2; weak D call: TRBD1 (5 bases). CDR3 size: 13 residues. Trimming pared 4 bases from V and 5 bases from J, leaving 11 bases between. The germline CDR1 and CDR2 sequences are SEHNR and FQNEAQ (reference sequence). The CDR3 DNA follows: TGTGCCAGCAGCTCGACAGTACAGTATGGCTACACCTTC. It specifies CASSSTVQYGYTF.

The rearrangement uses TRBV10-3 and TRBJ1-4, with 7 bases lining up with TRBD1. The V segment lost 2 bases and the J segment 8 bases; nucleotides outside the gene matches: 5. CDR3 size: 14 residues. Germline V gene data show CDR1 as ENHRY and CDR2 as SYGVKD. The CDR3 DNA is TGTGCCATCAGTGAGGGGACAGATGTAGAAAAACTGTTTTTT. This codes for CAISEGTDVEKLFF.

The V gene is TRBV7-2, the J gene TRBJ2-3; TRBD2 matches at 9 bases. Trimming removed 4 bases from V and 6 bases from J; junction bases left unmatched: 5. The germline CDR1 and CDR2 sequences are SGHTA and FQGNSA. The CDR3 is 14 residues long. CDR3 sequence (DNA): TGTGCCAGCAGCTCCACTAGCGGGCGGGATACGCAGTATTTT. Its translation is CASSSTSGRDTQYF.